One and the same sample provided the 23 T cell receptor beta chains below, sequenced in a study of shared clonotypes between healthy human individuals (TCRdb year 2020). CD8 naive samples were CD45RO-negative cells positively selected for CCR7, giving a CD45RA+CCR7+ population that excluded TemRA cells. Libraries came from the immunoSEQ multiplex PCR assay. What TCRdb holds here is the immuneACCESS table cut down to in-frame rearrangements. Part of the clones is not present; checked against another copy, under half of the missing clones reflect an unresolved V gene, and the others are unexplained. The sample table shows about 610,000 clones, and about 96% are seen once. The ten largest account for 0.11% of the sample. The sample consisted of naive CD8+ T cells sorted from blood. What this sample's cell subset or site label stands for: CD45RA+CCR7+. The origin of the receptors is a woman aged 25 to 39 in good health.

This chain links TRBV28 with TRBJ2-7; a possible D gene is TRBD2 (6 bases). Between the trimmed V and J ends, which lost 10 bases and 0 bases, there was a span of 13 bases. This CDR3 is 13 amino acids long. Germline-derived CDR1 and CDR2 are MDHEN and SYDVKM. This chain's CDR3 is CATERASSYEQYF. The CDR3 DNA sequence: TGTGCCACTGAGCGGGCCAGCTCCTACGAGCAGTACTTC.

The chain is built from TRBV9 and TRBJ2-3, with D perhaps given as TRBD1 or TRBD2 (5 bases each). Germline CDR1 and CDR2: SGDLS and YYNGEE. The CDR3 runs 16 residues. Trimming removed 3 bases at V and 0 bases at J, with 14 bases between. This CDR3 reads CASSGGTLISTDTQYF. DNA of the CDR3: TGTGCCAGCAGCGGGGGGACCTTGATAAGCACAGATACGCAGTATTTT.

The CDR3 DNA follows: TGTGCCAGCAGCTTAGGACGGATTGCCTACGAGCAGTACTTC. The encoded protein is CASSLGRIAYEQYF. The chain uses TRBV7-8 and TRBJ2-7; D remains unclear. The CDR3 runs 14 residues. V gave up 1 base and J gave up 2 bases, with 9 bases separating them. Germline lookup yields CDR1 SGHVS and CDR2 FQNEAQ.

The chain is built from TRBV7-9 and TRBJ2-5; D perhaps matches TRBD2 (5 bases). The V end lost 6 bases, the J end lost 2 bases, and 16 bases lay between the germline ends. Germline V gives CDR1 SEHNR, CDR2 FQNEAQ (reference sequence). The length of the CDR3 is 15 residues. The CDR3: CASSFRENGQETQYF. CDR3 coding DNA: TGTGCCAGCAGTTTTCGGGAAAATGGGCAAGAGACCCAGTACTTC.

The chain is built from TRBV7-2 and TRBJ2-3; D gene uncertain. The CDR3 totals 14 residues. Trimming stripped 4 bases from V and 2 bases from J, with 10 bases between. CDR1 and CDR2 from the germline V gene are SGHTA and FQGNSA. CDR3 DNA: TGTGCCAGCAGCTCAGGACCCAACACAGATACGCAGTATTTT. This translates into CASSSGPNTDTQYF.

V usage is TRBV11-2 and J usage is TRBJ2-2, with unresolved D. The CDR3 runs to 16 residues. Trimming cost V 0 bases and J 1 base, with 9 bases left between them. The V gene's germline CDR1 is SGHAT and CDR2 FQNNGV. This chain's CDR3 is CASSLDPVGNTGELFF. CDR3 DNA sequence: TGTGCCAGCAGCTTAGATCCCGTGGGGAACACCGGGGAGCTGTTTTTT.

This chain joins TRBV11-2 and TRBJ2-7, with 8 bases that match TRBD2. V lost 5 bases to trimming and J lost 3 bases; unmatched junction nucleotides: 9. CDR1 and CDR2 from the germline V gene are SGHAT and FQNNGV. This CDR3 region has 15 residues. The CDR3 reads CASSISGVNLYEQYF. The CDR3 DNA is TGTGCCAGCAGCATTAGCGGGGTCAACCTCTACGAGCAGTACTTC.

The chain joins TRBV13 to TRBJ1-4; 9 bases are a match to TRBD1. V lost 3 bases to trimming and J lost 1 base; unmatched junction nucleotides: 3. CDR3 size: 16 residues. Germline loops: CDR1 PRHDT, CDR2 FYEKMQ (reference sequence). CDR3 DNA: TGTGCCAGCAGCTTTTCGACAGGGGGAACTAATGAAAAACTGTTTTTT. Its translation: CASSFSTGGTNEKLFF. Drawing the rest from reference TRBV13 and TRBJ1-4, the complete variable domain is AAGVIQSPRHLIKEKRETATLKCYPIPRHDTVYWYQQGPGQDPQFLISFYEKMQSDKGSIPDRFSAQQFSDYHSELNMSSLELGDSALYFCASSFSTGGTNEKLFFGSGTQLSVL.

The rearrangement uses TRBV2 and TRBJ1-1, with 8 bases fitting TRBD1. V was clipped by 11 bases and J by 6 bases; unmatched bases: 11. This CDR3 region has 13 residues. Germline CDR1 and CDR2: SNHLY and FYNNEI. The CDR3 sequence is CAAKGVQGAEAFF. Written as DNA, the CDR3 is TGTGCCGCTAAGGGGGTACAGGGGGCTGAAGCTTTCTTT.

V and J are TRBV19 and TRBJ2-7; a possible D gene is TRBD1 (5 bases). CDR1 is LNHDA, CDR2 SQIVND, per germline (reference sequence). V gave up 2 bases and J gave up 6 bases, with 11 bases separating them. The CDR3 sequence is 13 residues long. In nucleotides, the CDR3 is TGTGCCAGTAGTATAAGCAGGGTGGGCGAGCAGTACTTC. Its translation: CASSISRVGEQYF. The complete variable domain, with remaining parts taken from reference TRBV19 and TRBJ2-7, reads DGGITQSPKYLFRKEGQNVTLSCEQNLNHDAMYWYRQDPGQGLRLIYYSQIVNDFQKGDIAEGYSVSREKKESFPLTVTSAQKNPTAFYLCASSISRVGEQYFGPGTRLTVT.

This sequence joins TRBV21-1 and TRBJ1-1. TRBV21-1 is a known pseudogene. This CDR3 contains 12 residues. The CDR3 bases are TGTGCCAGCAGAGGAGGTTACACTGAAGCTTTCTTT. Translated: CASRGGYTEAFF.

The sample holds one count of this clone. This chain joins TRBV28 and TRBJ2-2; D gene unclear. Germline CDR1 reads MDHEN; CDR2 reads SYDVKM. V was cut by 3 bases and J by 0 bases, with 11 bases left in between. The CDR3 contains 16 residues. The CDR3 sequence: CASSLLLAANTGELFF. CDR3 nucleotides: TGTGCCAGCAGTTTGTTGCTGGCCGCGAACACCGGGGAGCTGTTTTTT.

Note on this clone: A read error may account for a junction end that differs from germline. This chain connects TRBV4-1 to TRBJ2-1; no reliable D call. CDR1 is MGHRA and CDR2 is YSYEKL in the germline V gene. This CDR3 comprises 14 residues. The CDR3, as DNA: TGCGCCAGCAGCCAACCTCGCTCCGACAATGAGCAGTTCTTC. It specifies CASSQPRSDNEQFF.

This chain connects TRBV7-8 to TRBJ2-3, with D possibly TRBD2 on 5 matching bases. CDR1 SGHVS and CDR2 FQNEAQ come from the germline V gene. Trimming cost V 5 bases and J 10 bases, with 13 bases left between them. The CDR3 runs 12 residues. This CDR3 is CASSPDLAAQYF. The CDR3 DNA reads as TGTGCCAGCAGCCCGGACTTAGCTGCGCAGTATTTT.

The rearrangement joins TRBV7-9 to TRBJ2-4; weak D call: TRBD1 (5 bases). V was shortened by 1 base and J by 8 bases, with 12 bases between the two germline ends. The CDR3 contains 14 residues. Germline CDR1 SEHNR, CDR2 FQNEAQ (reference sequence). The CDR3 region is CASSLGRLGDIQYF. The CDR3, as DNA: TGTGCCAGCAGCTTAGGTAGATTAGGGGACATTCAGTACTTC.

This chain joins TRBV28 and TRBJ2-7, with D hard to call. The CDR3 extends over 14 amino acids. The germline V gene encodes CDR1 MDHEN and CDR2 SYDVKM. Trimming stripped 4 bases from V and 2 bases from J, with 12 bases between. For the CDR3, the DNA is TGTGCCAGCAGTTACCCCCGGCAGACCTACGAGCAGTACTTC. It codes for CASSYPRQTYEQYF.

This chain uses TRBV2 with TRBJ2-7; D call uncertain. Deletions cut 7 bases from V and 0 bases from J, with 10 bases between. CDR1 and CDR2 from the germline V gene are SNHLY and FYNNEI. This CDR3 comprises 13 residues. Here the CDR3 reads CASKRILSYEQYF. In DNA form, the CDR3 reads TGTGCCAGCAAGCGAATACTCTCCTACGAGCAGTACTTC.

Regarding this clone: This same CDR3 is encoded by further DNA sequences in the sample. CDR3 DNA: TGTGCCAGCAGCGCGGGACAGGGAAATCAGCCCCAGCATTTT. It translates to CASSAGQGNQPQHF. The chain is built from TRBV9 and TRBJ1-5; 9 bases map to TRBD1. This CDR3 has 14 residues. The junction had 2 bases not matched to a gene; V was cut back by 3 bases and J by 4 bases. Germline V gene sequence: CDR1 SGDLS, CDR2 YYNGEE.

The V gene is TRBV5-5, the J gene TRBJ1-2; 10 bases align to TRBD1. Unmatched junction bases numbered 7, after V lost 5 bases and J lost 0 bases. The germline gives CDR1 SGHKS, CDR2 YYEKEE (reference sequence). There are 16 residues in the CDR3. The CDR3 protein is CASSPSDRGANYGYTF. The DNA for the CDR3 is TGTGCCAGCAGTCCATCGGACAGGGGGGCTAACTATGGCTACACCTTC.

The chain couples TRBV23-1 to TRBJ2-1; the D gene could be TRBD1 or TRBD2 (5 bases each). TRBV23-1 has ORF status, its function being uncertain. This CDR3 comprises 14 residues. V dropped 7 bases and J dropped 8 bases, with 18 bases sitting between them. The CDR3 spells CASMGERYVDEQFF. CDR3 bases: TGCGCCAGCATGGGGGAGCGGTACGTCGATGAGCAGTTCTTC.

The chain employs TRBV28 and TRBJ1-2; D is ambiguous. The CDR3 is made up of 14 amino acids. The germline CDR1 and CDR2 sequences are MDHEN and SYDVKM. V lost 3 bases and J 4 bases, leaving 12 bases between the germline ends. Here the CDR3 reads CASSFSDLFYGYTF. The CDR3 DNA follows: TGTGCCAGCAGTTTCTCGGACCTTTTCTATGGCTACACCTTC.

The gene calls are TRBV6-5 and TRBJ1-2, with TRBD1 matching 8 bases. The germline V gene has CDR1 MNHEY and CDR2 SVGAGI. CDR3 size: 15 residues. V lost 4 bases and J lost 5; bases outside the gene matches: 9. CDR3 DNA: TGTGCCAGCAGTTCCTGGGACAGGAGGATGTATGGCTACACCTTC. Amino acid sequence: CASSSWDRRMYGYTF.

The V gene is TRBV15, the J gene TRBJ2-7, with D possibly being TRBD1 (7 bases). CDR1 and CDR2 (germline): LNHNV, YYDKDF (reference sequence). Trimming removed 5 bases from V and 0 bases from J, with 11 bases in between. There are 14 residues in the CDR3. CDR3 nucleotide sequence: TGTGCCACCAGCCGGAGGGACAGCTCCTACGAGCAGTACTTC. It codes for CATSRRDSSYEQYF.